This TCR beta chain is drawn from a study of T cells after yellow fever vaccination. Findings of the study overall: Shared CD4/CD8 clonotypes were a small share, likely from convergent recombination.

One entry per CDR3 protein results from TCRdb running MiXCR on the 5' RACE reads. In the table there are roughly 520,000 distinct CDR3 sequences, 20% to 25% of which are singletons. The CDR3 contains 13 residues. Germline CDR1 and CDR2: SGHTA and FQGTGA. The V gene lost 2 bases and the J gene lost 9 bases, with 11 bases spanning the gap. Remarks on this clonotype: The target antigen is unknown.

The rearrangement joins TRBV7-3 to TRBJ2-1, with D perhaps TRBD1 (6 bases). The sample was PBMCs, taken roughly 20 days after the first yellow fever vaccination. The source of this sequence is a man aged 18-30 years who received the YFV17D yellow fever vaccine. In DNA, the CDR3 is TGTGCCAGCAGCTTATTCCAGGACAGTGAGCAGTTCTTC. This gives the protein CASSLFQDSEQFF.